These 13 T cell receptor beta chains originate from one sample sequenced in a study of shared clonotypes between healthy human individuals. The table came from immunoSEQ multiplex PCR; TCRdb's copy has only in-frame clones and leaves some out. The repertoire holds about 2.1 million clones, with roughly 95% as singletons. CD45RO-negative, CCR7-selected cells formed the naive CD8 fraction, which excluded terminally differentiated effector memory CD45RA+ cells. Sequenced input: naive CD8+ T cells from PBMCs. These receptors all stem from a man in his late teens or twenties in good health. Some clones in this sample may be carry-over from other donors' samples.

The chain has TRBV28 and TRBJ2-7, with 8 bases fitting TRBD2. CDR3 length: 17 amino acids. The germline V gene encodes CDR1 MDHEN and CDR2 SYDVKM. After removal of 4 bases from V and 3 bases from J, the junction contained 14 bases not matched to a gene. CDR3 DNA: TGTGCCAGCAGTTGGACAGCAAGTGTAGCGGGACTCTACGAGCAGTACTTC. It specifies CASSWTASVAGLYEQYF.

The rearrangement joins TRBV6-1 to TRBJ2-1; D unresolved. Per germline, CDR1 MNHNS and CDR2 SASEGT. The CDR3 totals 16 residues. The V and J ends lost 4 bases and 6 bases respectively, with 19 bases between them. CDR3 loop: CASSGTRGVGVNEQFF. CDR3 bases: TGTGCCAGCAGTGGCACCCGTGGAGTTGGAGTCAATGAGCAGTTCTTC.

V is TRBV10-2 and J is TRBJ2-6; unclear D gene. Trimming removed 4 bases at V and 0 bases at J, with 4 bases between. The CDR3 is 14 residues long. Germline CDR1 is WSHSY and CDR2 is SAAADI. The chain's CDR3 is CASSGVSGANVLTF. Written as DNA, the CDR3 is TGCGCCAGCAGTGGAGTCTCTGGGGCCAACGTCCTGACTTTC.

J is TRBJ2-2 and V is TRBV28, with TRBD2 matching over 7 bases. The germline gives CDR1 MDHEN, CDR2 SYDVKM. This CDR3 comprises 17 residues. The V and J ends lost 6 bases and 6 bases, in that order; junction bases with no gene match: 16. The CDR3 region is CASRGFREEPRAGELFF. The CDR3 DNA follows: TGTGCCAGCAGGGGTTTTCGGGAGGAACCGAGGGCCGGGGAGCTGTTTTTT.

This chain joins TRBV5-1 and TRBJ2-1, with 10 bases matching TRBD1. Germline assignment: CDR1 SGHRS and CDR2 YFSETQ. V trimming: 1 base; J trimming: 2 bases; junction bases outside the gene matches: 3. The CDR3 runs to 16 residues. The CDR3 region has the DNA TGCGCCAGCAGCTTGAAGGGGACAGGGGCCTACAATGAGCAGTTCTTC. This codes for CASSLKGTGAYNEQFF.

The J gene is TRBJ2-7, the V gene TRBV9; D is unclear. V was clipped by 3 bases and J by 0 bases, with 7 bases between them. Germline V gene lookup returns CDR1 SGDLS and CDR2 YYNGEE. This CDR3 comprises 13 residues. The CDR3 DNA sequence: TGTGCCAGCAGCGCCCCTGCCTCCTACGAGCAGTACTTC. Amino acids: CASSAPASYEQYF.

The genes are TRBV7-7 and TRBJ2-7; D not resolved. The CDR3 totals 13 residues. CDR1 and CDR2 from the germline V gene are SSHAT and FNYEAQ (reference sequence). The V and J ends lost 0 bases and 7 bases respectively, with 10 bases between them. In DNA form, the CDR3 reads TGTGCCAGCAGCTTAGCGCCAGGTTGGGAGCAGTACTTC. Its protein product is CASSLAPGWEQYF.

The chain recombines TRBV7-9 with TRBJ2-6, with D possibly TRBD1 on 6 matching bases. The V end lost 5 bases, the J end lost 0 bases, and 14 bases lay between the germline ends. CDR3 length equals 17 residues. Germline CDR1 and CDR2: SEHNR and FQNEAQ (reference sequence). CDR3 loop: CASSAVDSVSGANVLTF. The CDR3 DNA sequence: TGTGCCAGCAGCGCTGTGGACAGCGTCTCTGGGGCCAACGTCCTGACTTTC.

The chain uses TRBV28 and TRBJ2-3, with D perhaps TRBD2 (6 bases). This CDR3 is 11 amino acids long. The germline V and J ends were trimmed by 10 bases and 6 bases, with 11 bases remaining between them. Germline V gene data show CDR1 as MDHEN and CDR2 as SYDVKM. The CDR3 DNA reads TGTGCCACCCGGGACTGGGATACGCAGTATTTT. It encodes CATRDWDTQYF.

A word on this clone: Other DNA sequences from this sample encode an identical CDR3 as well. V usage is TRBV9 and J usage is TRBJ2-7; D remains ambiguous. Trimming left V 2 bases short and J 2 bases short, with 8 bases between. The CDR3 has 13 amino acids. The germline V gene has CDR1 SGDLS and CDR2 YYNGEE. The CDR3 here is CASSVGSTYEQYF. The DNA for the CDR3 is TGTGCCAGCAGCGTGGGCAGTACCTACGAGCAGTACTTC.

The rearrangement links TRBV2 to TRBJ2-1; a possible D gene is TRBD2 (5 bases). Trimming cost V 4 bases and J 7 bases, with 23 bases left between them. Germline V gene data show CDR1 as SNHLY and CDR2 as FYNNEI. This CDR3 has 17 amino acids. The CDR3 nucleotides are TGTGCCAGCAGTGTTTTTCCTCCGGGATCGAAAGGTAATGAGCAGTTCTTC. This encodes CASSVFPPGSKGNEQFF.

This clone was detected only a few times. The chain recombines TRBV27 with TRBJ2-1; 7 nucleotides line up with TRBD2. The CDR3 sequence is 15 residues long. Trimming cost V 2 bases and J 4 bases; bases outside gene matches: 5. The germline V gene encodes CDR1 MNHEY and CDR2 SMNVEV (reference sequence). The CDR3 region has the DNA TGTGCCAGCAGTTTAACCAGCGGGATATACAATGAGCAGTTCTTC. This codes for CASSLTSGIYNEQFF.

The rearrangement links TRBV5-6 to TRBJ2-1; TRBD2 aligns across 11 bases. The CDR3 runs 15 residues. Germline trimming cut 3 bases from V and 9 bases from J; bases unmatched to any gene: 8. In germline, CDR1 is SGHDT, CDR2 YYEEEE. The CDR3 nucleotides read TGTGCCAGCAGCTCCTCACTAGCGGGAGTTCGTGAGCAGTTCTTC. This sequence encodes CASSSSLAGVREQFF.